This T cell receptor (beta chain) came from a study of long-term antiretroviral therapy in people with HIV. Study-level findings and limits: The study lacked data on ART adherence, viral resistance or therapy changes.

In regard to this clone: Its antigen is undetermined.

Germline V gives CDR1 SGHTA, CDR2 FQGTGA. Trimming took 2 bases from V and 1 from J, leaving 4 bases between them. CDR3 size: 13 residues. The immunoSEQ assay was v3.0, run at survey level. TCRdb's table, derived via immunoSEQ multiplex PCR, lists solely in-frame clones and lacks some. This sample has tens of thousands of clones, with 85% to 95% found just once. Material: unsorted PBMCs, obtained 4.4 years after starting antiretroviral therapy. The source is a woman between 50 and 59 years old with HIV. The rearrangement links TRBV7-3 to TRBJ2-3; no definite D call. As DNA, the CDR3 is TGTGCCAGCAGCTTAGGTCGCACAGATACGCAGTATTTT. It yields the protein CASSLGRTDTQYF.